Presented here are 2 T cell receptor beta chains from one specimen sequenced in a study of T cells in Graves' hyperthyroidism and ophthalmopathy (dated by TCRdb to the late 2010s). The method was multiplex PCR. The sample was run on an Illumina HiSeq 2000. Amplification of TCR beta CDR3 regions was carried out from RNA transcripts. The TCR CDR3 was subjected to a first round of RT-PCR using the HTBI primer set and the Qiagen OneStep RT-PCR kit. TCRdb redid the processing of the public reads, applying fastp at Q25 and MiXCR, and retained in-frame beta chains. Each entry merges the rows of one CDR3 protein and shows their most common DNA and genes. The sample includes around 420,000 distinct CDR3 sequences, with around 16% observed a single time. The ten largest account for about 14% of the sample. The sequenced material came from blood. These receptor sequences come from a woman aged 18-30 years with Graves' hyperthyroidism.

In its sample, this clonotype was seen a few times. The gene calls are TRBV19 and TRBJ1-1; no clear D gene. This CDR3 comprises 13 residues. Germline values: CDR1 LNHDA, CDR2 SQIVND (reference sequence). V lost 3 bases, J lost 2 bases, and 7 bases lay in between. The CDR3 sequence: CASSMVDNTEAFF. The CDR3 region has the DNA TGTGCCAGTAGTATGGTAGATAACACTGAAGCTTTCTTT.

This chain connects TRBV20-1 to TRBJ2-1, with D perhaps TRBD2 (5 bases). Germline V gene lookup returns CDR1 DFQATT and CDR2 SNEGSKA (reference sequence). The CDR3 is 13 residues long. Trimming pared 5 bases from V and 5 bases from J, leaving 13 bases between. The CDR3 loop reads CSAPLTSNNEQFF. Here the CDR3 DNA reads TGCAGTGCTCCTCTTACTAGTAACAATGAGCAGTTCTTC.